The clone carrying this TCR beta chain was detected only a few times. The sample originates from a study of blood T cell repertoires in COVID-19. Here immunoSEQ multiplex PCR was the method, and the copy in TCRdb shows in-frame clones only, minus some. There are about 330,000 clones in the sample; around nine tenths occur only once, and 5% to 6% lies in the top ten. The ends were cut back, 1 base at V and 3 bases at J, with 6 bases in the middle. CDR1 is SGHTA and CDR2 is FQGTGA in the germline V gene. The CDR3 extends over 14 amino acids. The sequence was collected from a man aged 30 to 39 who had recovered from COVID-19. Material: PBMCs or T cells enriched from blood (not recorded which). V and J are TRBV7-3 and TRBJ2-2, with D hard to call. The CDR3 coding sequence is TGTGCCAGCAGCTTAAATGGAGACACCGGGGAGCTGTTTTTT. The encoded protein is CASSLNGDTGELFF. Based on the CDR3 plus reference TRBV7-3 and TRBJ2-2, the full variable domain is GAGVSQTPSNKVTEKGKYVELRCDPISGHTALYWYRQSLGQGPEFLIYFQGTGAADDSGLPNDRFFAVRPEGSVSTLKIQRTERGDSAVYLCASSLNGDTGELFFGEGSRLTVL.